This entry lists 27 T cell receptor beta chains sequenced from one sample in a study of T-cell reconstitution after alpha-beta-depleted transplantation in children (dated by TCRdb to the mid-2010s). Sample treatment or condition, as interpreted from the label and publication: allogeneic hematopoietic cell transplantation with graft depleted of TCRalphabeta T cells and CD19 B cells. The receptor library was made with PCR. The instrument was an Illumina HiSeq 2500. TCR library preparation used molecular barcoding, with unique molecular identifiers applied to normalize quantification of the TCRbeta repertoire. TCRdb took the public reads, trimmed them with fastp at Q25, ran MiXCR for clone calling and kept in-frame beta chains. Every distinct CDR3 protein forms one entry, paired with its most common genes and DNA. Present in this sample are 580,000 or so distinct CDR3 sequences, 23% of which were seen just once. The ten largest make up 13% to 15% of the sample.

Sequenced here: PBMCs, mostly from graft donor cells, sampled 360 days after TCRalphabeta/CD19-depleted stem cell transplant. Receptors originate from a boy in the first two years of life who had a stem cell transplant for acute myeloid leukemia, so the T cells may come from the graft donor.

This chain connects TRBV3-2 to TRBJ1-6; the table names TRBD1, a call not compared with the DNA. TRBV3-2 is flagged as a pseudogene. The CDR3 extends over 15 amino acids. The CDR3: CATCRQGAGRSPLHF. CDR3 sequence (DNA): TGTGCCACCTGCCGACAGGGGGCCGGACGATCACCCCTCCACTTT.

The chain's CDR3 is CASSPLQVTDTQYF. The CDR3, as DNA: TGTGCCAGCTCACCCCTCCAGGTCACAGATACGCAGTATTTT. This chain uses TRBV18 with TRBJ2-3; D not resolved. This CDR3 spans 14 amino acids. V lost 3 bases to trimming and J lost 2 bases, with 9 bases between them. The V gene's germline CDR1 is KGHSH and CDR2 LQKENI.

J is TRBJ1-1 and V is TRBV7-9; D is unresolved. Germline CDR1 and CDR2: SEHNR and FQNEAQ (reference sequence). The V end lost 1 base, the J end lost 11 bases, and 14 bases lay between the germline ends. The CDR3 totals 13 residues. The CDR3 loop is CASSLEAVGWAFF. CDR3 nucleotides: TGTGCCAGCAGCTTAGAAGCGGTCGGCTGGGCTTTCTTT.

In its sample, this clonotype was seen many times. V and J are TRBV3-1 and TRBJ2-4; D remains ambiguous. Germline loops: CDR1 LGHDT, CDR2 YNNKEL (reference sequence). The length of the CDR3 is 11 residues. V was clipped by 1 base and J by 12 bases, with 7 bases between them. CDR3 bases: TGTGCCAGCAGCCAAGGGGCAGCTCAGTACTTC. This translates into CASSQGAAQYF. Supplemented by reference TRBV3-1 and TRBJ2-4, the full variable domain reads DTAVSQTPKYLVTQMGNDKSIKCEQNLGHDTMYWYKQDSKKFLKIMFSYNNKELIINETVPNRFSPKSPDKAHLNLHINSLELGDSAVYFCASSQGAAQYFGAGTRLSVL.

On this clonotype itself: The junction departs from germline at one end; a sequencing error may be responsible. The chain is built from TRBV5-1 and TRBJ2-1; TRBD1 aligns across 7 bases. The length of the CDR3 is 15 residues. Per germline, CDR1 SGHRS and CDR2 YFSETQ. The DNA of the CDR3 is TGTGCCAGCAGCTTAGGGACAGTCTCCTACAATGAGCAGTTCTTC. This translates into CASSLGTVSYNEQFF. Filled out from reference TRBV5-1 and TRBJ2-1, the complete variable domain reads KAGVTQTPRYLIKTRGQQVTLSCSPISGHRSVSWYQQTPGQGLQFLFEYFSETQRNKGNFPGRFSGRQFSNSRSEMNVSTLELGDSALYLCASSLGTVSYNEQFFGPGTRLTVL.

This clonotype has a handful of counts. V usage is TRBV15 and J usage is TRBJ2-5; no clear D. V gave up 1 base and J gave up 5 bases, with 14 bases separating them. The CDR3 totals 15 residues. Germline CDR1 and CDR2: LNHNV and YYDKDF (reference sequence). The CDR3 sequence: CATSRAKGLEETQYF. The CDR3 DNA follows: TGTGCCACCAGCAGAGCAAAGGGCCTAGAGGAGACCCAGTACTTC. Combining the CDR3 with reference TRBV15 and TRBJ2-5 gives the whole variable domain DAMVIQNPRYQVTQFGKPVTLSCSQTLNHNVMYWYQQKSSQAPKLLFHYYDKDFNNEADTPDNFQSRRPNTSFCFLDIRSPGLGDTAMYLCATSRAKGLEETQYFGPGTRLLVL.

This clonotype was observed at least ten times. The chain carries TRBV6-2 or TRBV6-3 and TRBJ2-7, with 8 bases lining up with TRBD2. With V trimmed by 8 bases and J by 0 bases, 6 bases remained unmatched. Germline assignment: CDR1 MNHEY and CDR2 SVGEGT. The CDR3 runs to 14 residues. The CDR3 DNA reads TGTGCCAGCTCCCGCGGGGGGAGCTCCTACGAGCAGTACTTC. Translating gives CASSRGGSSYEQYF.

V usage is TRBV20-1 and J usage is TRBJ2-7, with 8 positions matching TRBD2. Germline CDR1 reads DFQATT; CDR2 reads SNEGSKA (reference sequence). The length of the CDR3 is 16 residues. Trimming took 6 bases from V and 3 from J; bases not matched to a gene: 16. This CDR3 reads CSARAFQRGPHYEQYF. In DNA, the CDR3 is TGCAGTGCCCGGGCCTTCCAGCGGGGGCCACACTACGAGCAGTACTTC.

This clonotype appeared many times. The rearrangement joins TRBV20-1 to TRBJ2-2, with 11 bases matching TRBD2. This CDR3 comprises 13 residues. V was clipped by 6 bases and J by 3 bases; unmatched bases: 0. Per germline, CDR1 DFQATT and CDR2 SNEGSKA (reference sequence). The CDR3 loop is CSALAGDTGELFF. The CDR3 coding sequence is TGCAGTGCACTAGCGGGGGACACCGGGGAGCTGTTTTTT.

Many counts were recorded for this clonotype. This chain links TRBV15 with TRBJ2-2; D possibly uses TRBD1 or TRBD2 (5 bases each). Germline assignment: CDR1 LNHNV and CDR2 YYDKDF (reference sequence). This CDR3 region has 14 residues. The V and J ends lost 4 bases and 5 bases respectively, with 11 bases between them. The CDR3 DNA reads as TGTGCCACCAGCATTCCCAGGGAGACCGGGGAGCTGTTTTTT. This codes for CATSIPRETGELFF. The full variable domain, its missing parts supplied by reference TRBV15 and TRBJ2-2, is DAMVIQNPRYQVTQFGKPVTLSCSQTLNHNVMYWYQQKSSQAPKLLFHYYDKDFNNEADTPDNFQSRRPNTSFCFLDIRSPGLGDTAMYLCATSIPRETGELFFGEGSRLTVL.

In its sample, this clonotype was seen a few times. The chain employs TRBV27 and TRBJ2-1; D possibly matches TRBD1 or TRBD2 (5 bases each). This CDR3 contains 15 residues. CDR1 is MNHEY and CDR2 is SMNVEV in the germline V gene (reference sequence). V was trimmed by 3 bases and J by 4 bases, leaving 13 bases between them. For the CDR3, the DNA is TGTGCCAGCAGTTTCCGGGACCGAAATTACAATGAGCAGTTCTTC. Its protein product is CASSFRDRNYNEQFF.

At least ten counts were recorded for this clonotype. The chain employs TRBV29-1 and TRBJ2-7; D is undetermined. The germline V gene has CDR1 SQVTM and CDR2 ANQGSEA. The CDR3 loop spans 11 amino acids. V was shortened by 5 bases and J by 2 bases, with 7 bases between the two germline ends. The CDR3 here is CSVSSPYEQYF. CDR3 in DNA: TGCAGCGTTAGTAGTCCCTACGAGCAGTACTTC.

The V and J genes are TRBV12-3 or TRBV12-4 and TRBJ1-5, with TRBD1 as a possible D gene (6 bases). The CDR3 runs to 14 residues. V was shortened by 7 bases and J by 3 bases, with 13 bases between the two germline ends. The CDR3 DNA sequence: TGTGCCAGCAAGGCAGGGGCAACCAATCAGCCCCAGCATTTT. This translates into CASKAGATNQPQHF.

This clonotype was seen ten or more times. This sequence joins TRBV20-1 and TRBJ2-6; D gene ambiguous. The CDR3 has 12 residues. Germline V gene data show CDR1 as DFQATT and CDR2 as SNEGSKA (reference sequence). V was pared by 8 bases and J by 1 base, with 6 bases between. In nucleotides, the CDR3 is TGCAGTTGGGTTTCTGGGGCCAACGTCCTGACTTTC. This gives the protein CSWVSGANVLTF.

The rearrangement uses TRBV20-1 and TRBJ2-3, with 7 positions matching TRBD2. The CDR3 length is 16 residues. Looked up from germline, CDR1 is DFQATT and CDR2 is SNEGSKA (reference sequence). J lost 1 base, V lost 3 bases, and 10 bases had no gene match. For the CDR3, the DNA is TGCAGTGCTAGTAGCGGACTAGTCACGGGCACAGATACGCAGTATTTT. It yields the protein CSASSGLVTGTDTQYF.

In this sample, this clonotype turned up many times. The V and J genes are TRBV12-3 or TRBV12-4 and TRBJ2-3, with a possible D match to TRBD1 (6 bases). Trimming shortened V by 5 bases and J by 0 bases, and 12 bases separated the two germline ends. CDR3 length: 15 amino acids. CDR3 in amino acids: CASSPGTYSTDTQYF. For the CDR3, the DNA is TGTGCCAGCAGTCCCGGGACATATAGCACAGATACGCAGTATTTT.

With regard to this clonotype: A much bigger clone sits one base away, suggesting this may be a read error. The chain is built from TRBV20-1 and TRBJ2-7; tentative D call: TRBD1 (6 bases). From germline, CDR1 is DFQATT and CDR2 SNEGSKA (reference sequence). V lost 6 bases, J lost 7 bases, and 22 bases lay in between. CDR3 length: 14 amino acids. For the CDR3, the DNA is TGCAGTGCCGCACAGGGAGAAAGATATTGGGAGCAGTACTTC. Translation gives CSAAQGERYWEQYF.

V gene TRBV29-1 combines with J gene TRBJ2-3; the match to TRBD2 covers 13 bases. The CDR3 covers 15 residues. Germline V gives CDR1 SQVTM, CDR2 ANQGSEA. Trimming took 7 bases from V and 2 from J; bases not matched to a gene: 6. CDR3 nucleotide sequence: TGCAGCGCCCGACTAGCGGGAGGCTCCACAGATACGCAGTATTTT. Encoded protein: CSARLAGGSTDTQYF.

The chain is built from TRBV21-1 and TRBJ1-5; TRBD1 is the table's D call and was not checked against the DNA. TRBV21-1 is a documented pseudogene. The CDR3 is made up of 16 amino acids. CDR3 in DNA: TGTGCCAGCAGCAAAGAGCGGCAGGGTCGGGAACAGCCCCAGCATTTT. Amino acids: CASSKERQGREQPQHF.

This clonotype was counted only a few times. The chain joins TRBV29-1 to TRBJ1-2; a weak D match, TRBD1 (5 bases). Germline V lookup: CDR1 SQVTM, CDR2 ANQGSEA. Trimming stripped 4 bases from V and 3 bases from J, with 6 bases between. CDR3 length equals 11 residues. The CDR3, as DNA: TGCAGCGTTGGAGGGGACTATGGCTACACCTTC. It yields the protein CSVGGDYGYTF.

The chain carries TRBV19 and TRBJ2-7; D is perhaps TRBD2 (6 bases). CDR1 is LNHDA and CDR2 is SQIVND in the germline V gene (reference sequence). The V end lost 3 bases, the J end lost 0 bases, and 9 bases lay between the germline ends. The CDR3 has 14 amino acids. CDR3 protein: CASSIGGVSYEQYF. CDR3 DNA sequence: TGTGCCAGTAGTATCGGAGGGGTCTCCTACGAGCAGTACTTC.

This chain links TRBV20-1 with TRBJ2-5, with TRBD2 as a possible D gene (6 bases). Germline V gene lookup returns CDR1 DFQATT and CDR2 SNEGSKA (reference sequence). Between the trimmed V and J ends, which lost 1 base and 0 bases, there was a span of 15 bases. The CDR3 has 16 amino acids. The chain's CDR3 is CSARGVRGLYQETQYF. The CDR3 DNA is TGCAGTGCTAGAGGGGTGCGGGGACTGTACCAAGAGACCCAGTACTTC.

J is TRBJ1-3 and V is TRBV6-1; D remains unclear. CDR1 and CDR2 (germline): MNHNS, SASEGT. This CDR3 has 15 amino acids. The V end was cut by 6 bases, the J end by 4 bases, with 16 bases between. CDR3 in amino acids: CASSLSERKGNTIYF. In nucleotides, the CDR3 is TGTGCCAGCAGCCTCTCCGAGAGGAAAGGAAACACCATATATTTT.

The rearrangement joins TRBV24-1 to TRBJ2-1; 7 positions agree with TRBD2. The CDR3 sequence is 13 residues long. Germline values: CDR1 KGHDR, CDR2 SFDVKD. The V and J ends lost 9 bases and 4 bases, in that order; junction bases with no gene match: 5. DNA of the CDR3: TGTGCCACCTCAACTAGCGATTACAATGAGCAGTTCTTC. Translating it yields CATSTSDYNEQFF.

The rearrangement uses TRBV5-5 and TRBJ2-2; D tentatively reads TRBD1 or TRBD2 (5 bases each). The CDR3 has 14 amino acids. Germline V lookup: CDR1 SGHKS, CDR2 YYEKEE (reference sequence). V lost 1 base and J lost 6, with 10 bases in between. CDR3 nucleotide sequence: TGTGCCAGCAGCTTGTTTCTGGGGGCCGGGGAGCTGTTTTTT. It translates to CASSLFLGAGELFF.

This clonotype was counted ten times or more. This chain connects TRBV3-1 to TRBJ2-3; possibly TRBD2 for D (6 bases). CDR3 length equals 16 residues. The ends were cut back, 1 base at V and 3 bases at J, with 14 bases in the middle. Germline V gives CDR1 LGHDT, CDR2 YNNKEL (reference sequence). This CDR3 is CASSQGRGSGTDTQYF. CDR3 nucleotides: TGTGCCAGCAGCCAAGGCCGGGGTAGCGGAACAGATACGCAGTATTTT.

The chain links TRBV24-1 to TRBJ2-5; a weak D match, TRBD2 (5 bases). The CDR3 runs 13 residues. V lost 9 bases and J lost 5, with 15 bases in between. Germline CDR1 KGHDR, CDR2 SFDVKD. The CDR3 DNA reads as TGTGCCACCGCGAGGGCCCCCGGGGAGACCCAGTACTTC. Its protein product is CATARAPGETQYF.